This T cell receptor beta chain was sequenced for a study of cytomegalovirus exposure and HLA in healthy donors. Study results and limitations: When analyzed later, the rates of TCR association showed variation by HLA locus, with DRB1 the most and HLA-C the fewest.

Germline V gene lookup returns CDR1 SGHVS and CDR2 FNYEAQ. V was trimmed by 8 bases and J by 0 bases, leaving 23 bases between them. CDR3 length equals 18 residues. 60 Vbeta and 13 Jbeta primers were used in PCR. Methods used by the authors: An analysis that came later counted around 80 million unique TCR beta chains, roughly 11 million shared. TCRdb keeps only in-frame clones here, not all; method: immunoSEQ multiplex PCR. V, J and clone size are taken as reported in that table, and D and trimming were inferred from the DNA itself. The repertoire has some 220,000 clones, roughly 79% of them found once; the top ten carry roughly 0.58%. As to this clone: Its antigen remains unknown.

The origin of this receptor is a woman in her forties in good health and CMV-seronegative. This chain connects TRBV7-6 to TRBJ1-3; D possibly corresponds to TRBD1 (6 bases). The material sequenced was PBMCs. CDR3 sequence (DNA): TGTGCCAGCGGGGGAGTAATAAGGGGGTCAAGCTCTGGAAACACCATATATTTT. It translates to CASGGVIRGSSSGNTIYF.